The clone carrying this T cell receptor (beta chain) was observed a handful of times. Its target is not known. This sample was taken from a study of beta chain features in type 1 diabetes. Overall study context: Across all samples, approximately 99 million sorted cells were examined.

Germline V CDR1 and CDR2: LNHDA, SQIVND (reference sequence). The ends were cut back, 3 bases at V and 5 bases at J, with 14 bases in the middle. The CDR3 totals 15 residues. Study-wide points: Here, the possible influence of HLA type (on TCRB rearrangement) remained unresolved. Type 1 diabetes patients had moderately but significantly shorter TCRB CDR3s in all four CD4+ subsets. Patients and controls would share equally any PCR tilt toward shorter templates.

The sequenced template was cDNA made from the entire isolated RNA. The average read count of naive, central memory and regulatory T cell samples was some 3.5 million. Generated by immunoSEQ multiplex PCR, the TCRdb table keeps only in-frame clones and is missing some. Here the sample spans hundreds of thousands of clones, roughly an eighth being singletons. This chain joins TRBV19 and TRBJ1-5; possible D gene TRBD1, 5 bases. The clonotype comes from a man younger than 35 with type 1 diabetes. The sample taken for sequencing was naive CD4+ T cells from blood. CDR3 residues: CASSMASGYDQPQHF. CDR3 nucleotide sequence: TGTGCCAGTAGTATGGCGTCAGGGTATGATCAGCCCCAGCATTTT.